This TCR beta chain is drawn from a study of cytomegalovirus exposure and HLA in healthy donors. Broader study findings: Associated with cytomegalovirus, according to the listing, were approximately 160 TCR beta chains.

Notes on this clone: Its antigen is currently unknown.

PCR involved 60 Vbeta and 13 Jbeta primers. The data were produced by immunoSEQ multiplex PCR, yet TCRdb's version contains in-frame clones alone and is incomplete. The sample yields some 140,000 clones, over 65% seen once. CDR3 length: 16 amino acids. Germline lookup yields CDR1 SEHNR and CDR2 FQNEAQ (reference sequence). Trimming took 5 bases from V and 6 from J; bases not matched to a gene: 10. Sequencing used PBMCs. This clonotype originated in a woman in her thirties or forties in good health and CMV-seronegative. The chain has TRBV7-9 and TRBJ1-6; TRBD1 matches at 7 bases. The chain's CDR3 is CASSKTRQGGNSPLHF. Here the CDR3 DNA reads TGTGCCAGCAGCAAAACCCGACAGGGAGGTAATTCACCCCTCCACTTT.